These 31 T cell receptor beta chains originate from one sample sequenced in a study of T cells in Graves' hyperthyroidism and ophthalmopathy. TCR beta CDR3 regions were amplified from RNA. The TCR CDR3 first-round RT-PCR relied on the HTBI primer set. TCRdb re-derived calls from the multiplex PCR reads in MiXCR, one entry per CDR3 protein. Of 350,000 or so distinct CDR3 sequences listed, 15% to 20% are singletons. Sample: blood. Receptor source: a woman aged 25 to 45 with Graves' hyperthyroidism that later progressed to Graves' ophthalmopathy.

This chain connects TRBV6-2 or TRBV6-3 to TRBJ1-5; D not resolved. Germline-derived CDR1 and CDR2 are MNHEY and SVGEGT. The germline V and J ends were trimmed by 4 bases and 3 bases, with 16 bases remaining between them. The CDR3 is made up of 16 amino acids. CDR3 residues: CASSWKGKGFNQPQHF. The CDR3 nucleotides are TGTGCCAGCAGTTGGAAGGGTAAAGGGTTCAATCAGCCCCAGCATTTT.

This clonotype was observed a handful of times. The rearrangement uses TRBV4-2 and TRBJ2-1, with 13 positions matching TRBD2. Germline V gene lookup returns CDR1 LGHNA and CDR2 YNFKEQ. The CDR3 loop spans 20 amino acids. J gave up 1 base and V 3 bases, and 12 bases lay outside the gene matches. The CDR3: CASSQNLRTSGRGSYNEQFF. DNA of the CDR3: TGTGCCAGCAGCCAGAATCTCAGGACTAGCGGGAGAGGGTCCTACAATGAGCAGTTCTTC.

The rearrangement links TRBV7-2 to TRBJ2-3; D unresolved. V was shortened by 3 bases and J by 0 bases, with 10 bases between the two germline ends. This CDR3 has 15 residues. Germline V gene lookup returns CDR1 SGHTA and CDR2 FQGNSA. CDR3 bases: TGTGCCAGCAGCTTGGACCCCGAAAGCACAGATACGCAGTATTTT. This translates into CASSLDPESTDTQYF.

V is TRBV2 and J is TRBJ1-1, with a weak D call TRBD1 (5 bases). Trimming left V 4 bases short and J 8 bases short, with 11 bases between. From germline, CDR1 is SNHLY and CDR2 FYNNEI. The CDR3 has 12 residues. The chain's CDR3 is CASSGTRSEAFF. CDR3 DNA sequence: TGTGCCAGCAGTGGGACACGATCCGAAGCTTTCTTT.

This clonotype was found many times. The chain uses TRBV5-1 and TRBJ2-5; 7 nucleotides agree with TRBD1. The CDR3 has 18 residues. Germline V lookup: CDR1 SGHRS, CDR2 YFSETQ. Trimming at V came to 0 bases and at J to 1 base, leaving 12 bases not matched to a gene. CDR3 residues: CASSLGSTTGYPQETQYF. CDR3 DNA: TGCGCCAGCAGCTTGGGGTCGACGACAGGGTACCCCCAAGAGACCCAGTACTTC.

This clonotype was counted at least ten times. The chain employs TRBV3-1 and TRBJ2-7; D gene uncertain. Germline CDR1 is LGHDT and CDR2 is YNNKEL (reference sequence). The CDR3 sequence is 14 residues long. Deletions cut 4 bases from V and 1 base from J, with 11 bases between. For the CDR3, the DNA is TGTGCCAGCAGCCCGAGTGAGACTTCCTACGAGCAGTACTTC. This translates into CASSPSETSYEQYF.

The chain combines TRBV3-1 with TRBJ1-2, with D uncertain. Trimming removed 1 base at V and 7 bases at J, with 13 bases between. This CDR3 region has 14 residues. CDR1 and CDR2 (germline): LGHDT, YNNKEL (reference sequence). CDR3 protein: CASSQVQGFSGYTF. In nucleotides, the CDR3 is TGTGCCAGCAGCCAAGTGCAAGGGTTTTCTGGCTACACCTTC.

This clonotype appeared many times. This rearrangement joins TRBV10-3 to TRBJ1-2; 9 nucleotides match TRBD1. V was clipped by 3 bases and J by 4 bases; unmatched bases: 3. This CDR3 comprises 14 residues. The germline gives CDR1 ENHRY, CDR2 SYGVKD. The CDR3 reads CAISEPDRGYGYTF. The CDR3 nucleotides read TGTGCCATCAGTGAACCGGACAGGGGCTATGGCTACACCTTC.

In this sample, this clonotype turned up a few times. This chain uses TRBV5-1 with TRBJ1-2; possible D gene TRBD1, 6 bases. The germline V and J ends were trimmed by 0 bases and 4 bases, with 13 bases remaining between them. Germline V lookup: CDR1 SGHRS, CDR2 YFSETQ. The CDR3 runs to 15 residues. As DNA, the CDR3 is TGCGCCAGCAGCTTGGGGGGGACACCGAGCTATGGCTACACCTTC. Its translation is CASSLGGTPSYGYTF.

This clonotype appeared many times. V and J are TRBV3-1 and TRBJ2-5, with TRBD1 matching 9 bases. Germline V gene lookup returns CDR1 LGHDT and CDR2 YNNKEL (reference sequence). V shed 1 base, J shed 5 bases, and the junction held 8 bases outside the gene matches. The CDR3 extends over 16 amino acids. The CDR3 DNA follows: TGTGCCAGCAGCCAAGTCTCCCGGGACAGGGACGAGACCCAGTACTTC. Translated: CASSQVSRDRDETQYF.

This clonotype appeared many times. The chain has TRBV7-6 and TRBJ1-1, with D possibly TRBD1 on 6 matching bases. V was cut by 5 bases and J by 0 bases, with 19 bases left in between. Germline V gene sequence: CDR1 SGHVS, CDR2 FNYEAQ. The CDR3 runs 17 residues. The CDR3 protein is CASSHSVSGAVNTEAFF. The DNA of the CDR3 is TGTGCCAGCAGCCATAGCGTATCGGGGGCAGTGAACACTGAAGCTTTCTTT.

As DNA, the CDR3 is TGTGCCAGCAGCTTAAAGGTGGCCTATGAGCAGTTCTTC. Translation gives CASSLKVAYEQFF. The chain couples TRBV5-8 to TRBJ2-1, with D unclear. Trimming took 2 bases from V and 8 from J, leaving 11 bases between them. The CDR3 extends over 13 amino acids. Germline V gives CDR1 SGHTS, CDR2 YDEGEE.

This clonotype was recorded at least ten times. The CDR3 DNA follows: TGTGCCAGCAGCAGCACGACCTGGCCCTCCTACGAGCAGTACTTC. This sequence encodes CASSSTTWPSYEQYF. The chain uses TRBV11-2 and TRBJ2-7, with D hard to call. The CDR3 spans 15 residues. CDR1 SGHAT and CDR2 FQNNGV come from the germline V gene. V lost 5 bases and J lost 0, with 14 bases in between.

This clonotype was counted ten times or more. This chain joins TRBV6-1 and TRBJ2-1, with 10 bases matching TRBD2. This CDR3 contains 15 residues. The ends lost 5 bases at V and 6 bases at J; junction bases unmatched: 7. Germline V gene data show CDR1 as MNHNS and CDR2 as SASEGT. CDR3 protein: CASSNGLAVLNEQFF. The CDR3 bases are TGTGCCAGCAGTAACGGACTAGCGGTTCTCAATGAGCAGTTCTTC.

This clonotype was found a few times. The genes are TRBV6-5 and TRBJ1-1; D not resolved. This CDR3 spans 14 amino acids. Trimming removed 4 bases from V and 1 base from J, with 10 bases in between. Germline values: CDR1 MNHEY, CDR2 SVGAGI. The CDR3 region is CASSFGQENTEAFF. CDR3 in DNA: TGTGCCAGCAGTTTCGGGCAGGAGAACACTGAAGCTTTCTTT.

The rearrangement joins TRBV20-1 to TRBJ1-1; the D gene is possibly TRBD1 (5 bases). This CDR3 has 12 amino acids. CDR1 is DFQATT and CDR2 is SNEGSKA in the germline V gene (reference sequence). Trimming removed 6 bases from V and 4 bases from J, with 12 bases in between. CDR3 nucleotides: TGCAGTGCCCGGGACCAACTCACTGAAGCTTTCTTT. This gives the protein CSARDQLTEAFF.

At least ten counts were recorded for this clonotype. The chain carries TRBV3-1 and TRBJ2-3, with 10 bases lining up with TRBD2. This CDR3 region has 16 residues. Per germline, CDR1 LGHDT and CDR2 YNNKEL (reference sequence). The J segment lost 0 bases and the V segment lost 3 bases, leaving 3 bases of the junction unmatched. The CDR3 protein is CASSHASGGSTDTQYF. CDR3 nucleotide sequence: TGTGCCAGCAGCCACGCTAGCGGGGGTAGCACAGATACGCAGTATTTT.

The chain combines TRBV6-4 with TRBJ1-2; D is perhaps TRBD1 (6 bases). Deletions cut 4 bases from V and 2 bases from J, with 11 bases between. Looked up from germline, CDR1 is MRHNA and CDR2 is SNTAGT. The CDR3 has 14 residues. The CDR3 region is CASSASGANYGYTF. Written as DNA, the CDR3 is TGTGCCAGCAGTGCATCGGGGGCAAACTATGGCTACACCTTC.

The gene calls are TRBV12-5 and TRBJ1-2, with D perhaps matching TRBD1 (5 bases). Germline loops: CDR1 LGHNT, CDR2 FRNRAP. Between the trimmed V and J ends, which lost 0 bases and 5 bases, there was a span of 13 bases. The CDR3 extends over 15 amino acids. CDR3 sequence reads: CASGLVRGVRYGYTF. The CDR3 nucleotides are TGTGCTAGTGGTTTGGTACGGGGGGTTCGGTATGGCTACACCTTC. Supplemented by reference TRBV12-5 and TRBJ1-2, the full variable domain reads DARVTQTPRHKVTEMGQEVTMRCQPILGHNTVFWYRQTMMQGLELLAYFRNRAPLDDSGMPKDRFSAEMPDATLATLKIQPSEPRDSAVYFCASGLVRGVRYGYTFGSGTRLTVV.

CDR3 sequence (DNA): TGTGCCAGTAGGGAACCGGGACAGGGGGCAGGGGCCACTGAAGCTTTCTTT. Translation gives CASREPGQGAGATEAFF. The chain has TRBV19 and TRBJ1-1; TRBD1 agrees at 12 bases. Germline CDR1 LNHDA, CDR2 SQIVND (reference sequence). There are 17 residues in the CDR3. V lost 6 bases and J lost 4; bases outside the gene matches: 12.

This clonotype has at least ten counts. The chain couples TRBV11-2 to TRBJ2-1; 10 bases fit TRBD2. The J segment lost 5 bases and the V segment lost 5 bases, leaving 15 bases of the junction unmatched. The CDR3 is 18 amino acids. The V gene's germline CDR1 is SGHAT and CDR2 FQNNGV. The CDR3 loop reads CASSTPSGTSEANNEQFF. CDR3 nucleotides: TGTGCCAGCAGCACCCCGTCTGGGACTAGCGAGGCTAACAATGAGCAGTTCTTC. The complete variable domain, with remaining parts taken from reference TRBV11-2 and TRBJ2-1, reads EAGVAQSPRYKIIEKRQSVAFWCNPISGHATLYWYQQILGQGPKLLIQFQNNGVVDDSQLPKDRFSAERLKGVDSTLKIQPAKLEDSAVYLCASSTPSGTSEANNEQFFGPGTRLTVL.

Remarks on this clonotype: This may arise from a read error, as a much more abundant clone is one base away. The rearrangement joins TRBV20-1 to TRBJ2-7; 8 nucleotides match TRBD2. V shed 0 bases, J shed 7 bases, and the junction held 8 bases outside the gene matches. Germline assignment: CDR1 DFQATT and CDR2 SNEGSKA (reference sequence). The CDR3 extends over 14 amino acids. The CDR3 DNA sequence: TGCAGTGCTAGAGAAGGGGGTGCGGGGGGTGAGCAGTACTTC. It yields the protein CSAREGGAGGEQYF.

This chain uses TRBV28 with TRBJ1-1; D call uncertain. The V end lost 8 bases, the J end lost 4 bases, and 11 bases lay between the germline ends. CDR1 MDHEN and CDR2 SYDVKM come from the germline V gene. This CDR3 is 12 amino acids long. The CDR3 here is CASAFRGTEAFF. The CDR3 coding sequence is TGTGCCAGCGCATTCCGGGGCACTGAAGCTTTCTTT.

This clonotype was picked up many times. The genes are TRBV5-5 and TRBJ1-6, with 9 bases fitting TRBD1. Germline CDR1 is SGHKS and CDR2 is YYEKEE (reference sequence). The CDR3 runs 14 residues. Germline trimming cut 3 bases from V and 7 bases from J; bases unmatched to any gene: 2. The CDR3 protein is CASSWGTGNSPLHF. The CDR3 bases are TGTGCCAGCAGCTGGGGGACAGGGAATTCACCCCTCCACTTT.

This clonotype has only a few counts. The CDR3 bases are TGCAGTGGGGAGGTCGATAGCAATCAGCCCCAGCATTTT. Residues: CSGEVDSNQPQHF. This chain joins TRBV20-1 and TRBJ1-5; D remains ambiguous. The V end was cut by 7 bases, the J end by 0 bases, with 10 bases between. CDR3 length: 13 residues. Germline lookup yields CDR1 DFQATT and CDR2 SNEGSKA (reference sequence).

This clonotype was seen repeatedly, ten times or more. The J gene is TRBJ1-2, the V gene TRBV7-9; D unresolved. The CDR3 spans 15 residues. CDR1 is SEHNR and CDR2 is FQNEAQ in the germline V gene (reference sequence). V was clipped by 1 base and J by 4 bases, with 13 bases between them. The CDR3 region is CASSLVDTESYGYTF. The CDR3 DNA sequence: TGTGCCAGCAGCTTAGTAGATACAGAGAGCTATGGCTACACCTTC.

This clonotype was detected many times. This chain joins TRBV3-1 and TRBJ2-1, with 10 bases identical to TRBD2. The CDR3 is 15 amino acids. V lost 4 bases and J lost 7; bases outside the gene matches: 7. Germline CDR1 reads LGHDT; CDR2 reads YNNKEL (reference sequence). The CDR3 is CASSLPAGGPNEQFF. The CDR3 coding sequence is TGTGCCAGCAGCCTCCCAGCGGGGGGGCCGAATGAGCAGTTCTTC.

The chain links TRBV30 to TRBJ1-6; TRBD1 aligns across 7 bases. Germline CDR1 GTSNPN, CDR2 SVGIG (reference sequence). The CDR3 extends over 14 amino acids. The trim removed 2 bases at V and 7 bases at J, leaving 5 bases unmatched. The CDR3 reads CAWSLDRVNSPLHF. The CDR3 bases are TGTGCCTGGAGTTTAGACAGGGTGAATTCACCCCTCCACTTT. Full variable domain (missing parts from reference TRBV30 and TRBJ1-6): SQTIHQWPATLVQPVGSPLSLECTVEGTSNPNLYWYRQAAGRGLQLLFYSVGIGQISSEVPQNLSASRPQDRQFILSSKKLLLSDSGFYLCAWSLDRVNSPLHFGNGTRLTVT.

This clonotype came up many times. This chain connects TRBV20-1 to TRBJ2-7, with D perhaps assigned TRBD1 or TRBD2 (5 bases each). CDR1 and CDR2 from the germline V gene are DFQATT and SNEGSKA (reference sequence). Trimming cost V 1 base and J 6 bases, with 13 bases left between them. The CDR3 spans 13 residues. CDR3 sequence (DNA): TGCAGTGCTAGAGGCAGACTACAGGTCGAGCAGTACTTC. Translation: CSARGRLQVEQYF.

This clonotype came up many times. The chain has TRBV30 and TRBJ2-1; no firm D call. Looked up from germline, CDR1 is GTSNPN and CDR2 is SVGIG (reference sequence). Trimming removed 1 base at V and 4 bases at J, with 5 bases between. The CDR3 is 12 amino acids. This CDR3 is CAWSGGYNEQFF. CDR3 nucleotides: TGTGCCTGGAGTGGGGGTTACAATGAGCAGTTCTTC.

CDR3 sequence reads: CASSLKGSGYTEAFF. DNA of the CDR3: TGTGCCAGCAGTTTAAAAGGGTCCGGGTACACTGAAGCTTTCTTT. The V gene is TRBV27, the J gene TRBJ1-1; D is undetermined. CDR1 and CDR2 from the germline V gene are MNHEY and SMNVEV (reference sequence). Trimming shortened V by 2 bases and J by 3 bases, and 13 bases separated the two germline ends. CDR3 size: 15 residues.